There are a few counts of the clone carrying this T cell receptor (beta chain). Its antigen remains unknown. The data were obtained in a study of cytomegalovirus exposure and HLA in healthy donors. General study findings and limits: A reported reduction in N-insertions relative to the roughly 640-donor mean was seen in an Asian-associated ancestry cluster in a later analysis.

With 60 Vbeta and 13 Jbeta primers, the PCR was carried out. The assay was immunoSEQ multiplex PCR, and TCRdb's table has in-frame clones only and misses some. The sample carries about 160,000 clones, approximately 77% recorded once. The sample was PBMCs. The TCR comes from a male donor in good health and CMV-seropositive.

CDR3 sequence: CASSLDLGQANYGYTF. The CDR3 coding sequence is TGTGCCAGCAGCTTAGATCTCGGTCAGGCGAACTATGGCTACACCTTC. The chain combines TRBV7-2 with TRBJ1-2; D is uncertain. Trimming shortened V by 1 base and J by 2 bases, and 14 bases separated the two germline ends. Germline V gene sequence: CDR1 SGHTA, CDR2 FQGNSA. The length of the CDR3 is 16 residues.